These T cell receptor beta chains were read from a single sample in a study of T cell clones after liver transplantation. Libraries were prepared by immunoSEQ multiplex PCR; TCRdb keeps only in-frame clonotypes and omits some of them. This sample has 35,000 to 45,000 clones; approximately 86% occur once, and the top ten carry almost 2.5%. The starting material was CD4+ T cells from blood, obtained 24 months after liver transplant. The receptors come from a human patient who received a liver transplant. Some T cells may trace back to the graft donor. CDR3s include the opening cysteine and the closing phenylalanine or tryptophan. The D gene is left open where the match is weak. The listing skips clone size in some rows; elsewhere it reads once, few, many or a size class.

size: once; D: TRBD1; J: TRBJ2-7; V: TRBV11-2; CDR3: CASSLGRDRGYEQYF; DNA: TGTGCCAGCAGCTTAGGTCGGGACAGGGGCTACGAGCAGTACTTC
size: NA; D: NA; J: TRBJ2-1; V: TRBV11-3; CDR3: CASSSPSGANEQFF; DNA: TGTGCCAGCAGCTCCCCATCGGGAGCCAATGAGCAGTTCTTC
size: NA; D: TRBD1; J: TRBJ1-1; V: TRBV27; CDR3: CASSFRQGDTEAFF; DNA: TGTGCCAGCAGTTTTCGGCAGGGGGACACTGAAGCTTTCTTT
size: NA; D: TRBD1; J: TRBJ2-3; V: TRBV2; CDR3: CASSGQGRTDTQYF; DNA: TGTGCCAGCAGTGGACAGGGCAGGACAGATACGCAGTATTTT
size: NA; D: NA; J: TRBJ1-5; V: TRBV28; CDR3: CATVPPSGSNQPQHF; DNA: TGTGCCACCGTCCCCCCTTCCGGGAGCAATCAGCCCCAGCATTTT
size: NA; D: NA; J: TRBJ1-2; V: TRBV5-1; CDR3: CASSLAGSDGGYTF; DNA: TGCGCCAGCAGCTTGGCCGGGTCAGACGGTGGCTACACCTTC
size: NA; D: NA; J: TRBJ1-2; V: TRBV5-6; CDR3: CASRNSGPSTYYGYTF; DNA: TGTGCCAGCAGGAACAGCGGACCCAGCACTTACTATGGCTACACCTTC
size: NA; D: TRBD1; J: TRBJ2-4; V: TRBV7-2; CDR3: CASKSDRALQNIQYF; DNA: TGTGCCAGCAAATCCGACAGGGCCCTACAAAACATTCAGTACTTC
size: NA; D: NA; J: TRBJ2-1; V: TRBV11-2; CDR3: CASRIARGVSENEQFF; DNA: TGTGCCAGCAGAATAGCTCGAGGCGTATCGGAAAATGAGCAGTTCTTC
size: NA; D: TRBD2; J: TRBJ2-3; V: TRBV6-4; CDR3: CASRRAGGADTQYF; DNA: TGTGCCAGCAGGCGAGCGGGGGGGGCAGATACGCAGTATTTT
size: NA; D: NA; J: TRBJ2-3; V: TRBV5-1; CDR3: CASSLVGSTSTDTQYF; DNA: TGCGCCAGCAGCTTGGTAGGTTCAACTAGCACAGATACGCAGTATTTT
size: NA; D: NA; J: TRBJ1-2; V: TRBV28; CDR3: CASSSLYGYTF; DNA: TGTGCCAGCAGTTCTCTCTATGGCTACACCTTC
size: NA; D: TRBD2; J: TRBJ2-7; V: TRBV7-3; CDR3: CASSIAGGPYEQYF; DNA: TGTGCCAGCAGCATAGCGGGAGGCCCCTACGAGCAGTACTTC
size: NA; D: NA; J: TRBJ1-5; V: TRBV18; CDR3: CASSGDNSNQPQHF; DNA: TGTGCCAGCTCAGGCGATAATAGCAATCAGCCCCAGCATTTT
size: once; D: NA; J: TRBJ1-4; V: TRBV14; CDR3: CASSQDLGYSEKLFF; DNA: TGTGCCAGCAGCCAAGATCTCGGGTATTCGGAAAAACTGTTTTTT
size: NA; D: NA; J: TRBJ2-3; V: TRBV14; CDR3: CASSQDEILAGKTDTQYF; DNA: TGTGCCAGCAGCCAAGATGAGATTTTGGCAGGGAAAACAGATACGCAGTATTTT
size: NA; D: TRBD1; J: TRBJ2-7; V: TRBV6-1; CDR3: CASRTGNYYEQYF; DNA: TGTGCCAGCAGGACAGGGAACTACTACGAGCAGTACTTC
size: NA; D: NA; J: TRBJ2-6; V: TRBV11-2; CDR3: CASSLGAGANVLTF; DNA: TGTGCCAGCAGCTTAGGGGCTGGGGCCAACGTCCTGACTTTC
size: NA; D: TRBD2; J: TRBJ2-3; V: TRBV2; CDR3: CASSFTGTSGSNTQYF; DNA: TGTGCCAGCAGTTTCACCGGGACTAGCGGGAGTAATACGCAGTATTTT
size: NA; D: TRBD1; J: TRBJ2-1; V: TRBV19; CDR3: CASRDSTYNEQFF; DNA: TGTGCCAGCCGGGACAGTACCTACAATGAGCAGTTCTTC
size: once; D: TRBD1; J: TRBJ2-2; V: TRBV5-1; CDR3: CASSGQGGTGELFF; DNA: TGCGCCAGCTCAGGACAGGGAGGCACCGGGGAGCTGTTTTTT
size: NA; D: NA; J: TRBJ2-3; V: TRBV6-5; CDR3: CASSYQGSSTDTQYF; DNA: TGTGCCAGCAGTTATCAGGGGTCGAGCACAGATACGCAGTATTTT
size: NA; D: NA; J: TRBJ2-7; V: TRBV10-2; CDR3: CATGQSYEQYF; DNA: TGCGCCACAGGCCAAAGCTACGAGCAGTACTTC
size: NA; D: NA; J: TRBJ1-2; V: TRBV6-5; CDR3: CASRGRGYGYTF; DNA: TGTGCCAGCAGAGGACGCGGCTATGGCTACACCTTC
size: NA; D: NA; J: TRBJ1-5; V: TRBV11-2; CDR3: CASSKFGGQPQHF; DNA: TGTGCCAGCAGCAAATTTGGGGGACAGCCCCAGCATTTT
size: NA; D: NA; J: TRBJ2-2; V: TRBV11-2; CDR3: CASSLAGGTGELFF; DNA: TGTGCCAGCAGCCTGGCAGGGGGGACCGGGGAGCTGTTTTTT
size: NA; D: TRBD2; J: TRBJ2-3; V: TRBV5-1; CDR3: CASSLARGTSGSGRADTQYF; DNA: TGCGCCAGCAGCTTGGCTAGAGGGACTAGCGGGAGCGGACGGGCAGATACGCAGTATTTT
size: once; D: NA; J: TRBJ1-5; V: TRBV30; CDR3: CAWSVGSRQPQHF; DNA: TGTGCCTGGAGTGTGGGGTCGAGGCAGCCCCAGCATTTT
size: NA; D: TRBD1; J: TRBJ2-5; V: TRBV28; CDR3: CASGAGGGLGETQYF; DNA: TGTGCCAGCGGAGCAGGGGGCGGGTTGGGAGAGACCCAGTACTTC
size: NA; D: TRBD2; J: TRBJ2-3; V: TRBV2; CDR3: CASSTSGGGTQYF; DNA: TGTGCCAGCAGTACTAGCGGGGGAGGTACGCAGTATTTT
size: NA; D: NA; J: TRBJ2-7; V: TRBV25-1; CDR3: CASSDSPYEQYF; DNA: TGTGCCAGCAGTGATTCCCCCTACGAGCAGTACTTC
size: NA; D: NA; J: TRBJ2-4; V: TRBV5-1; CDR3: CASSLEGLARGNIQYF; DNA: TGCGCCAGCAGCTTGGAGGGTCTGGCTAGGGGGAACATTCAGTACTTC
size: NA; D: NA; J: TRBJ2-6; V: TRBV5-4; CDR3: CASSLGLGAGDGANVLTF; DNA: TGTGCCAGCAGCTTGGGGCTGGGGGCGGGCGATGGGGCCAACGTCCTGACTTTC
size: NA; D: NA; J: TRBJ1-4; V: TRBV7-2; CDR3: CASSLRPGSNEKLFF; DNA: TGTGCCAGCAGCTTACGGCCGGGATCAAATGAAAAACTGTTTTTT
size: NA; D: TRBD2; J: TRBJ2-2; V: TRBV11-2; CDR3: CASSLRASGRAYAGELFF; DNA: TGTGCCAGCAGCTTAAGGGCTAGCGGGAGGGCCTATGCCGGGGAGCTGTTTTTT
size: NA; D: NA; J: TRBJ2-5; V: TRBV18; CDR3: CASSPSKGGSETQYF; DNA: TGTGCCAGCTCACCAAGTAAGGGGGGTTCAGAGACCCAGTACTTC
size: once; D: TRBD1; J: TRBJ2-3; V: TRBV19; CDR3: CASSTGTGGGTDTQYF; DNA: TGTGCCAGTAGTACCGGGACAGGGGGCGGCACAGATACGCAGTATTTT
size: NA; D: NA; J: TRBJ1-1; V: TRBV4-1; CDR3: CASSYVRGTNTEAFF; DNA: TGCGCCAGCAGCTACGTAAGGGGGACGAACACTGAAGCTTTCTTT
size: NA; D: NA; J: TRBJ2-1; V: TRBV9; CDR3: CASSVSSTGSNEQFF; DNA: TGTGCCAGCAGCGTTAGTTCGACGGGTTCCAATGAGCAGTTCTTC
size: NA; D: TRBD1; J: TRBJ1-4; V: TRBV5-1; CDR3: CASSSSGTGYEKLFF; DNA: TGCGCCAGCAGCAGTTCCGGGACAGGGTATGAAAAACTGTTTTTT
size: NA; D: TRBD2; J: TRBJ2-5; V: TRBV7-9; CDR3: CASSPTLGGGRLTQYF; DNA: TGTGCCAGCAGCCCCACCTTGGGCGGGGGTCGTTTGACCCAGTACTTC
size: NA; D: TRBD2; J: TRBJ2-7; V: TRBV6-5; CDR3: CASSASRGSYEQYF; DNA: TGTGCCAGCAGTGCGTCTCGCGGGAGTTACGAGCAGTACTTC
size: NA; D: NA; J: TRBJ1-3; V: TRBV5-4; CDR3: CASSLDRQPSGNTIYF; DNA: TGTGCCAGCAGCTTGGACCGCCAACCTTCTGGAAACACCATATATTTT
size: NA; D: NA; J: TRBJ1-3; V: TRBV7-9; CDR3: CASSFGQPGNTIYF; DNA: TGTGCCAGCAGCTTCGGACAGCCTGGAAACACCATATATTTT
size: NA; D: NA; J: TRBJ1-4; V: TRBV5-1; CDR3: CASHDGSTNEKLFF; DNA: TGCGCCAGCCACGACGGGTCAACTAATGAAAAACTGTTTTTT
size: NA; D: NA; J: TRBJ1-2; V: TRBV19; CDR3: CASTLRGENYGYTF; DNA: TGTGCCAGTACCCTCCGCGGGGAGAACTATGGCTACACCTTC
size: NA; D: TRBD2; J: TRBJ2-7; V: TRBV7-8; CDR3: CASSFVSGRSYF; DNA: TGTGCCAGCAGCTTCGTGAGCGGGAGGTCGTACTTC
size: NA; D: NA; J: TRBJ2-5; V: TRBV5-1; CDR3: CASSLDGLAVTQYF; DNA: TGCGCCAGCAGCTTGGACGGCCTCGCGGTGACCCAGTACTTC
size: once; D: NA; J: TRBJ2-1; V: TRBV5-1; CDR3: CASSPRRFGDSYNEQFF; DNA: TGCGCCAGCAGCCCGCGCCGCTTCGGGGACTCCTACAATGAGCAGTTCTTC
size: few; D: TRBD2; J: TRBJ2-3; V: TRBV6-7; CDR3: CASLTLGGRAGSTDTQYF; DNA: TGTGCCAGCCTTACTCTTGGGGGGAGGGCCGGAAGCACAGATACGCAGTATTTT
size: few; D: NA; J: TRBJ1-1; V: TRBV19; CDR3: CASSRRDYTEAFF; DNA: TGTGCCAGTAGCCGAAGGGATTACACTGAAGCTTTCTTT
size: few; D: NA; J: TRBJ2-3; V: TRBV27; CDR3: CASSPQRYTQYF; DNA: TGTGCCAGCAGTCCGCAGCGATATACGCAGTATTTT
size: NA; D: NA; J: TRBJ1-2; V: TRBV5-4; CDR3: CASSFPTANYGYTF; DNA: TGTGCCAGCAGCTTCCCGACTGCTAACTATGGCTACACCTTC
size: once; D: NA; J: TRBJ2-3; V: TRBV29-1; CDR3: CSVEDWVIRQGGTDTQYF; DNA: TGCAGCGTTGAAGATTGGGTCATTAGGCAGGGAGGCACAGATACGCAGTATTTT
size: few; D: TRBD2; J: TRBJ2-3; V: TRBV9; CDR3: CASSIGIAGVGDTQYF; DNA: TGTGCCAGCAGCATAGGGATAGCGGGCGTGGGAGATACGCAGTATTTT
size: few; D: NA; J: TRBJ2-3; V: TRBV4-2; CDR3: CASSESPSTDTQYF; DNA: TGTGCCAGCAGTGAGTCCCCTAGCACAGATACGCAGTATTTT
size: NA; D: NA; J: TRBJ1-5; V: TRBV2; CDR3: CASSTTGNQPQHF; DNA: TGTGCCAGCAGTACGACAGGAAATCAGCCCCAGCATTTT
size: NA; D: NA; J: TRBJ1-5; V: TRBV5-7; CDR3: CASSDRRHVGNQPQHF; DNA: TGTGCCAGCAGCGACCGCCGACACGTCGGCAATCAGCCCCAGCATTTT